These T cell receptor beta chains were read from a single sample in a study of patients and donors after allogeneic stem cell transplantation. MiXCR, applied by TCRdb to the RT-PCR reads, yields one record per CDR3 protein. The repertoire has roughly 880,000 distinct CDR3 sequences, 18% of them found once; the top ten carry around 6%. The specimen was blood, either unsorted or a sorted T cell fraction (not recorded which). These receptors were obtained from a human donor who was either an allogeneic HSCT recipient or a stem cell or donor lymphocyte infusion donor (not recorded which). It is not recorded whose cells these are; they may come from a transplant donor. Each CDR3 is given with its conserved first and last residue. Fields, in order: clone size, CDR3 length, D gene, V gene, J gene, CDR3 protein, CDR3 DNA. The D gene is left open where the match is weak. Size tells how often a clone was seen (once, few, many) or the class of an expanded clone, and some rows leave it out.

size: -
length: 15
D: -
V: TRBV30
J: TRBJ1-4
CDR3: CAWSPHGTWNEKLFF
DNA: TGTGCCTGGAGTCCACATGGGACATGGAATGAAAAACTGTTTTTT

size: few
length: 14
D: -
V: TRBV7-9
J: TRBJ1-1
CDR3: CASSRTSSSAEAFF
DNA: TGTGCCAGCAGCCGGACTTCGAGTAGTGCTGAAGCTTTCTTT

size: few
length: 17
D: TRBD2
V: TRBV7-9
J: TRBJ2-1
CDR3: CASSLAVRTRPFNEQFF
DNA: TGTGCCAGCAGCTTAGCGGTGCGGACTAGACCATTCAATGAGCAGTTCTTC

size: -
length: 16
D: -
V: TRBV7-9
J: TRBJ1-1
CDR3: CASSLVISAEPTEAFF
DNA: TGTGCCAGCAGCTTAGTAATATCAGCAGAGCCCACTGAAGCTTTCTTT

size: few
length: 16
D: -
V: TRBV7-9
J: TRBJ1-1
CDR3: CASSFPRSVMNTEAFF
DNA: TGTGCCAGCAGCTTCCCCAGGTCGGTCATGAACACTGAAGCTTTCTTT

size: few
length: 14
D: TRBD1
V: TRBV2
J: TRBJ2-2
CDR3: CASNGQGGAGELFF
DNA: TGTGCCAGCAACGGACAGGGCGGAGCCGGGGAGCTGTTTTTT

size: -
length: 14
D: -
V: TRBV2
J: TRBJ2-7
CDR3: CASSANWGSYEQYF
DNA: TGTGCCAGCAGCGCGAATTGGGGGAGCTACGAGCAGTACTTC

size: few
length: 12
D: -
V: TRBV29-1
J: TRBJ2-3
CDR3: CSVLWSTDTQYF
DNA: TGCAGCGTTTTGTGGAGCACAGATACGCAGTATTTT

size: few
length: 12
D: -
V: TRBV6-2/TRBV6-3
J: TRBJ1-1
CDR3: CASSRRGPEAFF
DNA: TGTGCCAGCAGTCGCAGGGGCCCTGAAGCTTTCTTT

size: -
length: 14
D: -
V: TRBV7-8
J: TRBJ1-5
CDR3: CASSLASDYQPQHF
DNA: TGTGCCAGCAGCTTAGCGTCGGATTATCAGCCCCAGCATTTT

size: -
length: 16
D: -
V: TRBV6-1
J: TRBJ2-5
CDR3: CASSDFMGRKQETQYF
DNA: TGTGCCAGCAGTGACTTTATGGGACGGAAACAAGAGACCCAGTACTTC

size: many
length: 13
D: -
V: TRBV20-1
J: TRBJ1-1
CDR3: CSARDRLNTEAFF
DNA: TGCAGTGCTAGAGACAGGCTGAACACTGAAGCTTTCTTT

size: many
length: 15
D: -
V: TRBV5-8
J: TRBJ2-2
CDR3: CASSFGGEVTGELFF
DNA: TGTGCCAGCAGCTTTGGGGGCGAGGTTACCGGGGAGCTGTTTTTT

size: -
length: 16
D: -
V: TRBV6-5
J: TRBJ2-3
CDR3: CASSYRARPSTDTQYF
DNA: TGTGCCAGCAGTTACCGAGCGAGACCTAGCACAGATACGCAGTATTTT

size: few
length: 17
D: TRBD2
V: TRBV6-2/TRBV6-3
J: TRBJ2-5
CDR3: CASSDPTSGGSQETQYF
DNA: TGTGCCAGCAGTGATCCGACTAGCGGGGGTTCTCAAGAGACCCAGTACTTC

size: -
length: 15
D: -
V: TRBV7-2
J: TRBJ2-2
CDR3: CASRPAGYSPGELFF
DNA: TGTGCCAGCAGGCCGGCGGGCTATTCCCCCGGGGAGCTGTTTTTT

size: -
length: 14
D: -
V: TRBV2
J: TRBJ2-1
CDR3: CASSETVWGEEQFF
DNA: TGTGCCAGCAGTGAAACGGTGTGGGGAGAAGAGCAGTTCTTC

size: -
length: 13
D: -
V: TRBV29-1
J: TRBJ2-7
CDR3: CSVATRLSYEQYF
DNA: TGCAGCGTCGCCACACGACTTTCCTACGAGCAGTACTTC

size: many
length: 16
D: TRBD1
V: TRBV7-2
J: TRBJ2-7
CDR3: CASSLGGTGSPYEQYF
DNA: TGTGCCAGCAGCTTAGGAGGGACAGGGTCTCCCTACGAGCAGTACTTC

size: many
length: 11
D: -
V: TRBV29-1
J: TRBJ2-1
CDR3: CSVRGPYEQFF
DNA: TGCAGCGTCCGAGGGCCCTATGAGCAGTTCTTC

size: -
length: 14
D: -
V: TRBV11-1
J: TRBJ1-4
CDR3: CASSYRAANEKLFF
DNA: TGTGCCAGCAGTTACCGGGCAGCTAATGAAAAACTGTTTTTT

size: few
length: 15
D: TRBD2
V: TRBV20-1
J: TRBJ2-7
CDR3: CSARGGTSSSYEQYF
DNA: TGCAGTGCTAGGGGAGGGACCTCCTCCTCCTACGAGCAGTACTTC

size: -
length: 15
D: TRBD1
V: TRBV20-1
J: TRBJ1-1
CDR3: CSASTTGRMDTEAFF
DNA: TGCAGTGCTAGTACGACAGGGAGGATGGACACTGAAGCTTTCTTT

size: -
length: 15
D: -
V: TRBV7-9
J: TRBJ1-3
CDR3: CASSLPGFSGNTIYF
DNA: TGTGCCAGCAGCTTACCGGGATTCTCTGGAAACACCATATATTTT

size: few
length: 14
D: -
V: TRBV20-1
J: TRBJ2-7
CDR3: CSARAGDGTYEQYF
DNA: TGCAGTGCTAGAGCCGGGGACGGTACCTACGAGCAGTACTTC

size: -
length: 12
D: -
V: TRBV5-1
J: TRBJ1-1
CDR3: CASRKPNTEAFF
DNA: TGCGCCAGCAGGAAACCGAACACTGAAGCTTTCTTT

size: few
length: 15
D: TRBD1
V: TRBV4-1
J: TRBJ1-2
CDR3: CASSPRQGQNYGYTF
DNA: TGCGCCAGCAGTCCAAGACAGGGTCAGAACTATGGCTACACCTTC

size: -
length: 15
D: TRBD2
V: TRBV15
J: TRBJ2-1
CDR3: CATSGAGFSYNEQFF
DNA: TGTGCCACCAGCGGAGCGGGATTTTCCTACAATGAGCAGTTCTTC

size: -
length: 15
D: TRBD2
V: TRBV27
J: TRBJ2-2
CDR3: CASHRTSQNTGELFF
DNA: TGTGCCAGTCATCGGACTAGCCAGAACACCGGGGAGCTGTTTTTT

size: few
length: 16
D: TRBD2
V: TRBV7-9
J: TRBJ2-5
CDR3: CASIGLAGSMGETQYF
DNA: TGTGCCAGCATTGGACTAGCGGGGAGTATGGGAGAGACCCAGTACTTC

size: -
length: 16
D: -
V: TRBV5-6
J: TRBJ2-7
CDR3: CASSLGEWVVVYEQYF
DNA: TGTGCCAGCAGCTTGGGGGAGTGGGTTGTGGTCTACGAGCAGTACTTC

size: -
length: 17
D: -
V: TRBV12-3/TRBV12-4
J: TRBJ2-2
CDR3: CASSLGGAGLNTGELFF
DNA: TGTGCCAGCAGTCTTGGGGGGGCGGGGTTGAACACCGGGGAGCTGTTTTTT

size: few
length: 15
D: TRBD1
V: TRBV6-1
J: TRBJ2-7
CDR3: CASRKPGQDLYEQYF
DNA: TGTGCCAGCAGAAAACCGGGACAGGATCTCTACGAGCAGTACTTC

size: -
length: 11
D: -
V: TRBV29-1
J: TRBJ2-2
CDR3: CSVGSTGELFF
DNA: TGCAGCGTTGGTTCGACCGGGGAGCTGTTTTTT

size: -
length: 15
D: -
V: TRBV4-2
J: TRBJ2-2
CDR3: CASSQEPGVAGELFF
DNA: TGTGCCAGCAGCCAAGAGCCGGGGGTCGCCGGGGAGCTGTTTTTT

size: few
length: 18
D: -
V: TRBV7-8
J: TRBJ2-7
CDR3: CASSLDIPGDSHSYEQYF
DNA: TGTGCCAGCAGCTTAGATATACCGGGGGACTCTCACTCCTACGAGCAGTACTTC

size: -
length: 13
D: -
V: TRBV4-3
J: TRBJ1-2
CDR3: CASSPRGHYGYTF
DNA: TGCGCCAGCAGCCCCCGGGGGCATTATGGCTACACCTTC

size: -
length: 13
D: -
V: TRBV20-1
J: TRBJ1-1
CDR3: CSALGPLNTEAFF
DNA: TGCAGTGCTCTGGGGCCGTTGAACACTGAAGCTTTCTTT

size: -
length: 14
D: -
V: TRBV7-8
J: TRBJ2-5
CDR3: CASSLSRGLETQYF
DNA: TGTGCCAGCAGCTTATCACGGGGGCTGGAGACCCAGTACTTC

size: -
length: 16
D: -
V: TRBV5-6
J: TRBJ1-5
CDR3: CASSLGPGYSNQPQHF
DNA: TGTGCCAGCAGCTTGGGTCCAGGCTATAGCAATCAGCCCCAGCATTTT

size: -
length: 15
D: TRBD2
V: TRBV7-2
J: TRBJ2-1
CDR3: CASSATSGVVNEQFF
DNA: TGTGCCAGCAGCGCGACTAGCGGGGTGGTCAATGAGCAGTTCTTC

size: many
length: 13
D: -
V: TRBV7-9
J: TRBJ2-5
CDR3: CASSSNRQETQYF
DNA: TGTGCCAGCAGCTCCAATCGGCAAGAGACCCAGTACTTC

size: few
length: 14
D: -
V: TRBV5-1
J: TRBJ2-3
CDR3: CASSAWQAGDTQYF
DNA: TGCGCCAGCAGCGCCTGGCAGGCAGGGGATACGCAGTATTTT

size: -
length: 14
D: TRBD2
V: TRBV20-1
J: TRBJ2-5
CDR3: CSTVAGDLGETQYF
DNA: TGCAGTACCGTAGCGGGAGATCTCGGGGAGACCCAGTACTTC

size: -
length: 14
D: -
V: TRBV7-3
J: TRBJ1-1
CDR3: CASSIHRVNTEAFF
DNA: TGTGCCAGCAGCATCCACAGGGTTAACACTGAAGCTTTCTTT

size: few
length: 14
D: -
V: TRBV24-1
J: TRBJ2-2
CDR3: CATSPHPNTGELFF
DNA: TGTGCCACCAGTCCGCACCCGAACACCGGGGAGCTGTTTTTT

size: few
length: 12
D: TRBD1
V: TRBV27
J: TRBJ1-2
CDR3: CASSATGVGYTF
DNA: TGTGCCAGCAGTGCGACAGGGGTCGGCTACACCTTC

size: -
length: 16
D: TRBD1
V: TRBV29-1
J: TRBJ1-1
CDR3: CSVAGTGGSVNTEAFF
DNA: TGCAGCGTCGCCGGGACAGGGGGCAGTGTGAACACTGAAGCTTTCTTT

size: many
length: 12
D: -
V: TRBV5-1
J: TRBJ2-7
CDR3: CASSSGAYEQYF
DNA: TGTGCCAGCAGTTCGGGGGCGTACGAGCAGTACTTC

size: few
length: 19
D: TRBD2
V: TRBV10-3
J: TRBJ2-1
CDR3: CAISAGASGRSNSYNEQFF
DNA: TGTGCCATCAGTGCGGGTGCTAGCGGGAGATCTAACTCCTACAATGAGCAGTTCTTC

size: -
length: 16
D: TRBD1
V: TRBV25-1
J: TRBJ1-3
CDR3: CASRADRGLSGNTIYF
DNA: TGTGCCAGCAGAGCCGACAGGGGGCTTTCCGGAAACACCATATATTTT

size: -
length: 18
D: TRBD1
V: TRBV4-2
J: TRBJ1-6
CDR3: CASSHHLGDRGPNSPLHF
DNA: TGTGCCAGCAGCCACCACTTGGGGGACAGGGGGCCTAATTCACCCCTCCACTTT

size: few
length: 15
D: -
V: TRBV12-3/TRBV12-4
J: TRBJ1-4
CDR3: CASSLDGTTNEKLFF
DNA: TGTGCCAGCAGTCTGGACGGCACAACTAATGAAAAACTGTTTTTT

size: -
length: 14
D: TRBD1
V: TRBV5-1
J: TRBJ1-1
CDR3: CASRASGGGTEAFF
DNA: TGCGCCAGCAGAGCATCAGGGGGGGGCACTGAAGCTTTCTTT

size: -
length: 15
D: TRBD1
V: TRBV20-1
J: TRBJ2-7
CDR3: CSAREGTGGGYEQYF
DNA: TGCAGTGCTCGTGAAGGGACAGGGGGCGGGTACGAGCAGTACTTC

size: once
length: 17
D: -
V: TRBV5-1
J: TRBJ2-7
CDR3: CASHSTPPRGSTDEQYF
DNA: TGCGCCAGCCACTCGACCCCACCAAGGGGCTCCACCGACGAGCAGTACTTC

size: few
length: 15
D: TRBD1
V: TRBV20-1
J: TRBJ2-2
CDR3: CSARPPGQGTGELFF
DNA: TGCAGTGCTAGACCTCCGGGACAGGGGACCGGGGAGCTGTTTTTT

size: few
length: 16
D: -
V: TRBV5-1
J: TRBJ2-7
CDR3: CASSLGGPGLYYEQYF
DNA: TGCGCCAGCAGCTTGGGTGGGCCAGGATTATACTACGAGCAGTACTTC

size: few
length: 13
D: -
V: TRBV12-3/TRBV12-4
J: TRBJ1-1
CDR3: CASSLALREWAFF
DNA: TGTGCCAGCAGTTTAGCGCTGAGGGAATGGGCTTTCTTT

size: -
length: 14
D: -
V: TRBV3-1
J: TRBJ1-5
CDR3: CASSYGTLGQPQHF
DNA: TGTGCCAGCAGCTACGGGACCCTGGGACAGCCCCAGCATTTT